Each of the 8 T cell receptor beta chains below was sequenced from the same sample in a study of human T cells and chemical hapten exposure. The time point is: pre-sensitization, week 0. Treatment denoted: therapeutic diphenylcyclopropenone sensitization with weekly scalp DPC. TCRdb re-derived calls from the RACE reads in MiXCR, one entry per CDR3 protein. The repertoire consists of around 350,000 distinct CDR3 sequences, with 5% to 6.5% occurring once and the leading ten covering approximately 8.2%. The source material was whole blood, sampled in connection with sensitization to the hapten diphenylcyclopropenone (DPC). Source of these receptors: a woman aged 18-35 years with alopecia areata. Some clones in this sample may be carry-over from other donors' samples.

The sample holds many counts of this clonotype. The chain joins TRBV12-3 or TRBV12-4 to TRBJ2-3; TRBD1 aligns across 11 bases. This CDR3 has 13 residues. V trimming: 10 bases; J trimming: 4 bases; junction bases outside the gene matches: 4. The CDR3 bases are TGTGCCACCGGGACAGGGGGAGCAGATACGCAGTATTTT. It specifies CATGTGGADTQYF.

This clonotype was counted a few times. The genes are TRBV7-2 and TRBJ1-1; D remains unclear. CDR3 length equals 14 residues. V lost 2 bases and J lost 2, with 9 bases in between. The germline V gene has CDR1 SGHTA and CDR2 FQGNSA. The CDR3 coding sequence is TGTGCCAGCAGCTTAATTCTGGGTAACACTGAAGCTTTCTTT. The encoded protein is CASSLILGNTEAFF. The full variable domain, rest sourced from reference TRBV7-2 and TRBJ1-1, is GAGVSQSPSNKVTEKGKDVELRCDPISGHTALYWYRQSLGQGLEFLIYFQGNSAPDKSGLPSDRFSAERTGGSVSTLTIQRTQQEDSAVYLCASSLILGNTEAFFGQGTRLTVV.

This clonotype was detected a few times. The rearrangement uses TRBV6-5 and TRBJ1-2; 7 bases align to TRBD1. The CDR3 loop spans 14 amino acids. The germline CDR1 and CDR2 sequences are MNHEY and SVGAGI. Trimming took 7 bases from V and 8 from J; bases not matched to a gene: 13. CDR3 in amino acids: CASNQADRPEGYTF. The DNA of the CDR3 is TGTGCCAGCAATCAAGCGGACAGGCCAGAGGGCTACACCTTC.

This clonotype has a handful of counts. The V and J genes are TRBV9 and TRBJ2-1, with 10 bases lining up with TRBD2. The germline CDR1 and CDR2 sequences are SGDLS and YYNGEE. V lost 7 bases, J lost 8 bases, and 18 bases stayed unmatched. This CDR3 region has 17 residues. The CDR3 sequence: CASEPAGGPIVSDEQFF. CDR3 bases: TGTGCCAGCGAGCCAGCGGGGGGGCCGATAGTTTCCGATGAGCAGTTCTTC.

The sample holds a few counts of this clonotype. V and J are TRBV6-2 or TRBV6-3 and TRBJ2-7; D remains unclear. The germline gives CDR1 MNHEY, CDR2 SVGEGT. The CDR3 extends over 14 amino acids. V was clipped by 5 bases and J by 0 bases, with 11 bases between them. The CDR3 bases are TGTGCCAGCAGTGATCGGACCATCTCCTACGAGCAGTACTTC. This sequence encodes CASSDRTISYEQYF.

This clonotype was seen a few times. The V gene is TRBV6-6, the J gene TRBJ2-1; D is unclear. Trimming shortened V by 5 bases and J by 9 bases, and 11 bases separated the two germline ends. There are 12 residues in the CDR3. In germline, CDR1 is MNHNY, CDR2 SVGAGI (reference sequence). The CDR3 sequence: CASSPLDGEQFF. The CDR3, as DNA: TGTGCCAGCAGTCCCCTAGACGGTGAGCAGTTCTTC.

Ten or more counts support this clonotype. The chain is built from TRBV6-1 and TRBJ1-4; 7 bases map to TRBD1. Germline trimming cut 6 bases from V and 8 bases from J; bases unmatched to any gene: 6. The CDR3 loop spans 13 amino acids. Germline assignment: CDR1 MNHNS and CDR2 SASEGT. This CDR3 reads CASRRTGDEKLFF. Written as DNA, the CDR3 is TGTGCCAGCAGGCGTACAGGGGACGAAAAACTGTTTTTT.

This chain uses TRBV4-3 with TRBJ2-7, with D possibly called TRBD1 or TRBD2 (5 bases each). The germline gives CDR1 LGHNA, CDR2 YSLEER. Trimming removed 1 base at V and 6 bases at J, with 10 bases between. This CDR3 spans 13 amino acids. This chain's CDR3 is CASSQVVGAEQYF. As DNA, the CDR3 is TGCGCCAGCAGCCAAGTCGTCGGGGCCGAGCAGTACTTC.